This T cell receptor (beta chain) came from a study of CD8 T cells in Susac syndrome. Looking at the study overall: Patients with Susac syndrome had blood drawn and were at that point therapy-naive, on corticosteroids, or on intravenous immunoglobulin alone.

Through negative isolation, CD4+ and CD8+ T cells were obtained, while TEMRA cells were enriched using FACS. J lost 6 bases, V lost 3 bases, and 12 bases had no gene match. Germline V gene sequence: CDR1 MGHDK, CDR2 SYGVNS. The CDR3 is 17 amino acids. Of note for this clonotype: Its cognate antigen is unknown.

Roughly 0.45 to 1 ug RNA was reverse transcribed with random hexamers. The method of amplification for TCR beta CDR3 was immunoSEQ multiplex PCR, covering 54 Vbeta and 13 Jbeta. From the immunoSEQ multiplex PCR reads, TCRdb called clonotypes with MiXCR, one entry per CDR3 protein. The sample contains 150,000 to 200,000 distinct CDR3 sequences, about 95% of which appear only once. Whole-study results and caveats: The CD4+ T cell repertoires, which came from Susac syndrome patients, showed no sign of clonal expansion.

The source is a human donor with Susac syndrome. The rearrangement links TRBV25-1 to TRBJ1-5, with TRBD1 matching 9 bases. The sample consisted of CD4+ T cells from PBMCs. CDR3 sequence (DNA): TGTGCCAGCAGTGACAGGAGGACAGGGGAAACTGGTCAGCCCCAGCATTTT. It specifies CASSDRRTGETGQPQHF.